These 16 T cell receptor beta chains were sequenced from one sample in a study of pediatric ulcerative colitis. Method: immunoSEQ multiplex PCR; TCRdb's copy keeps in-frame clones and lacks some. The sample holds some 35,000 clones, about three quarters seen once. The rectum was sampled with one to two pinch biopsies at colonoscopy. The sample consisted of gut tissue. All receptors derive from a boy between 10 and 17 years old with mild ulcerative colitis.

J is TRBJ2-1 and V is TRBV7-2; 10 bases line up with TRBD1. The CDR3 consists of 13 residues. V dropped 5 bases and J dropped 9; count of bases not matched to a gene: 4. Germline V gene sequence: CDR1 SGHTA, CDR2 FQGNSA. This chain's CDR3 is CASSPDRGREQFF. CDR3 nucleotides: TGTGCCAGCAGCCCAGACAGGGGGCGTGAGCAGTTCTTC.

The CDR3 sequence: CASSASGGAYEQYF. The DNA for the CDR3 is TGTGCCAGCAGTGCTAGCGGGGGGGCCTACGAGCAGTACTTC. The gene calls are TRBV25-1 and TRBJ2-7; 12 nucleotides align to TRBD2. Germline values: CDR1 MGHDK, CDR2 SYGVNS. The CDR3 length is 14 residues. Losses at the gene ends were 4 bases for V and 2 bases for J; bases not matched to a gene: 0.

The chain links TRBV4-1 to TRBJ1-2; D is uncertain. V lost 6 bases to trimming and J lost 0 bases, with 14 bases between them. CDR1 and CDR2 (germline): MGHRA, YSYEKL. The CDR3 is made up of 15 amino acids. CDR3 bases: TGCGCCAGCAGGGTTCGGGTCCCCTCTAACTATGGCTACACCTTC. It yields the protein CASRVRVPSNYGYTF.

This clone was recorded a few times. CDR3 nucleotides: TGCGCCAGCAGTGAGTCGATAGGGACTGAAGCTTTCTTT. It encodes CASSESIGTEAFF. The chain is built from TRBV10-1 and TRBJ1-1; no clear D gene. Trimming took 0 bases from V and 5 from J, leaving 7 bases between them. The CDR3 is 13 amino acids. CDR1 is WNHNN, CDR2 SYGVQD, per germline (reference sequence).

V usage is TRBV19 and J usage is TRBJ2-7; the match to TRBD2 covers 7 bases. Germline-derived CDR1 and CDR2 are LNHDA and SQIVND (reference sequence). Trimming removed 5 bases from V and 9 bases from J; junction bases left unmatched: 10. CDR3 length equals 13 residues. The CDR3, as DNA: TGTGCCAGTAGTCCGGGACTAAGTTTCGCGCAGTACTTC. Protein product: CASSPGLSFAQYF. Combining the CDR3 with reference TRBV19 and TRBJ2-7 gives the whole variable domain DGGITQSPKYLFRKEGQNVTLSCEQNLNHDAMYWYRQDPGQGLRLIYYSQIVNDFQKGDIAEGYSVSREKKESFPLTVTSAQKNPTAFYLCASSPGLSFAQYFGPGTRLTVT.

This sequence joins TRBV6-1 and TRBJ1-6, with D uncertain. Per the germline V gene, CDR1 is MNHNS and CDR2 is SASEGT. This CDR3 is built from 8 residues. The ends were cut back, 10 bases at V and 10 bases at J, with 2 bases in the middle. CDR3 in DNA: TGTGCCACATCACCCCTCCACTTT. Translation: CATSPLHF.

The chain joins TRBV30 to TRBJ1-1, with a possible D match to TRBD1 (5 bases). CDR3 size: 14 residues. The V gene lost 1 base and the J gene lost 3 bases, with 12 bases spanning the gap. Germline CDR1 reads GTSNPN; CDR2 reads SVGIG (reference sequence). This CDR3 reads CAWSGGQGDTEAFF. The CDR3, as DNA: TGTGCCTGGAGTGGGGGTCAGGGAGACACTGAAGCTTTCTTT.

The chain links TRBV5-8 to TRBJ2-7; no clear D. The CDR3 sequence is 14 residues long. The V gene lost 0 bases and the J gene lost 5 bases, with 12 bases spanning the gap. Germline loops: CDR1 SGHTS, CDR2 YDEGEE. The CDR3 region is CASSLDPTLNEQYF. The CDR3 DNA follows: TGTGCCAGCAGCTTGGATCCCACTTTGAACGAGCAGTACTTC.

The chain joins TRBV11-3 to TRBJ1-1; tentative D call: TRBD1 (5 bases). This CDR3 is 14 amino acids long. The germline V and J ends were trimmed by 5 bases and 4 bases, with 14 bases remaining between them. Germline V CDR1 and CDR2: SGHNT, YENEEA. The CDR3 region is CASSPRVVRTEAFF. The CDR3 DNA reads TGTGCCAGCAGCCCCAGGGTTGTTCGCACTGAAGCTTTCTTT.

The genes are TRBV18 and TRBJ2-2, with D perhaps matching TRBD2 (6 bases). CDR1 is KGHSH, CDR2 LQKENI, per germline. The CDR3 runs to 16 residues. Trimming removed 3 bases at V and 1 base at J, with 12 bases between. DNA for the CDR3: TGTGCCAGCTCACCGACCGGGACTGTGAACACCGGGGAGCTGTTTTTT. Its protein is CASSPTGTVNTGELFF.

CDR3 sequence reads: CASSSPKGTGTYGYTF. The DNA of the CDR3 is TGTGCCAGCAGCTCCCCTAAGGGGACAGGGACCTATGGCTACACCTTC. The chain links TRBV9 to TRBJ1-2; 9 positions match TRBD1. V lost 4 bases to trimming and J lost 4 bases; unmatched junction nucleotides: 11. The CDR3 consists of 16 residues. Germline CDR1 reads SGDLS; CDR2 reads YYNGEE.

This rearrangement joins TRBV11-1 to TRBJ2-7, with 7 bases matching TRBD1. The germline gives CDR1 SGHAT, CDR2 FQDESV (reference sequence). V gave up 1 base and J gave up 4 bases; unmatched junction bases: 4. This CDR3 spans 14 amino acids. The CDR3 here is CASSLGTGFYEQYF. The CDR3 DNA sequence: TGTGCCAGCAGCTTAGGGACAGGATTTTACGAGCAGTACTTC.

CDR3 in amino acids: CAWARGGGQYF. DNA of the CDR3: TGTGCCTGGGCCCGAGGCGGAGGGCAGTACTTC. The rearrangement links TRBV30 to TRBJ2-7, with a possible D match to TRBD2 (5 bases). Germline V CDR1 and CDR2: GTSNPN, SVGIG (reference sequence). The CDR3 contains 11 residues. Trimming took 5 bases from V and 9 from J, leaving 14 bases between them.

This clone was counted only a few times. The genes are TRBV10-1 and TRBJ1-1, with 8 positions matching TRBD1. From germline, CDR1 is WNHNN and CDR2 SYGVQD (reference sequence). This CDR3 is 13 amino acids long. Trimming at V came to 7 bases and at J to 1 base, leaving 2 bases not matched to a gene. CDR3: CASKGTGNTEAFF. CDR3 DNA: TGCGCCAGCAAAGGGACAGGGAACACTGAAGCTTTCTTT.

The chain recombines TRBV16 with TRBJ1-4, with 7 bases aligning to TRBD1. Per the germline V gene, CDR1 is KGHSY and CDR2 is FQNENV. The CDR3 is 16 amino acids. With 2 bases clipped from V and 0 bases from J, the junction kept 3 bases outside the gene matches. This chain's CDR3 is CASSQADRSTNEKLFF. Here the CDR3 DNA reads TGTGCCAGCAGCCAAGCGGACAGGTCAACTAATGAAAAACTGTTTTTT.

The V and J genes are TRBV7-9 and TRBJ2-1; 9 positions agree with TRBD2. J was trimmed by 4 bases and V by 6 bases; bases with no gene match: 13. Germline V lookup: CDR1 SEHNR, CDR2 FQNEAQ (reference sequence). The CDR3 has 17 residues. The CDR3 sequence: CASSPPHGTSFYNEQFF. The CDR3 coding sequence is TGTGCCAGCAGTCCTCCCCACGGGACTAGCTTTTACAATGAGCAGTTCTTC.